The rows below give T cell receptor beta chains drawn from one sample of a study of blood T cell repertoires in COVID-19. Using immunoSEQ multiplex PCR, the repertoire was profiled, and TCRdb retains in-frame clones only, with some absent. The table records about 160,000 clones, over 75% of them present only once. Material: peripheral blood. These receptors all come from a man between 60 and 75 years old who had recovered from COVID-19. Each CDR3 is given with its conserved first and last residue. The order of the fields is J gene, V gene, D gene, clone size, CDR3 protein, CDR3 DNA. A D gene is named only where the DNA matches it firmly. Size values are once, few and many counts, or a class for expanded clones, and some rows have none.

>TRBJ2-7|TRBV30|NA|few
CAVLGGLGVEQYF
TGTGCCGTCCTCGGGGGGCTAGGGGTCGAGCAGTACTTC
>TRBJ2-1|TRBV5-6|TRBD2|NA
CASSGVAGSYNEQFF
TGTGCCAGCAGCGGGGTAGCGGGGTCCTACAATGAGCAGTTCTTC
>TRBJ1-2|TRBV2|TRBD1|NA
CASLRDRGEYGYTF
TGTGCCAGCCTCCGGGACAGGGGCGAGTATGGCTACACCTTC
>TRBJ1-6|TRBV5-1|NA|once
CASKVREDSPLHF
TGCGCCAGCAAAGTCAGGGAGGATTCACCCCTCCACTTT
>TRBJ1-5|TRBV6-6|TRBD1|few
CASRQGGEPQHF
TGTGCCAGCAGACAGGGGGGAGAGCCCCAGCATTTT
>TRBJ1-5|TRBV15|TRBD1|NA
CATSRTPGQGNAQPQHF
TGTGCCACCAGCAGAACCCCGGGACAGGGTAACGCTCAGCCCCAGCATTTT
>TRBJ1-2|TRBV4-1|NA|NA
CASSQDVGVTYGYTF
TGCGCCAGCAGCCAAGATGTAGGGGTTACGTATGGCTACACCTTC
>TRBJ1-2|TRBV25-1|TRBD1|few
CATRTGPLHFYGYTF
TGTGCCACCCGGACAGGGCCTCTCCATTTCTATGGCTACACCTTC
>TRBJ2-7|TRBV7-7|TRBD1|NA
CASSPQDRGWDEQYF
TGTGCTAGCAGCCCTCAGGACAGGGGATGGGACGAGCAGTACTTC
>TRBJ1-4|TRBV11-2|NA|NA
CASSSSTVTNEKLFF
TGTGCCAGCAGCTCTTCGACAGTGACTAATGAAAAACTGTTTTTT
>TRBJ2-7|TRBV3-1/TRBV3-2|TRBD1|NA
CASSGTGGSSYEQYF
TGTGCCAGCAGCGGAACAGGGGGTAGCTCCTACGAGCAGTACTTC
>TRBJ1-4|TRBV14|TRBD1|NA
CASSHVRGTGSQKLFF
TGTGCCAGCAGCCACGTTAGAGGGACAGGTTCTCAAAAACTGTTTTTT
>TRBJ2-1|TRBV7-9|NA|NA
CASSRTDEQFF
TGTGCCAGCAGCCGCACTGATGAGCAGTTCTTC
>TRBJ1-5|TRBV25-1|NA|NA
CASDFRGRPSNQPQHF
TGTGCCAGCGATTTCAGGGGTCGCCCTAGCAATCAGCCCCAGCATTTT
>TRBJ1-1|TRBV19|NA|NA
CASSIFERGNTEAFF
TGTGCCAGTAGTATCTTCGAACGAGGGAACACTGAAGCTTTCTTT
>TRBJ2-5|TRBV14|TRBD1|once
CASSQGDRSFQETQYF
TGTGCCAGCAGCCAAGGGGACAGATCATTTCAAGAGACCCAGTACTTC
>TRBJ2-5|TRBV2|TRBD2|NA
CASSRGLAGGRETQYF
TGTGCCAGCAGCCGAGGACTAGCGGGGGGGCGTGAGACCCAGTACTTC
>TRBJ1-1|TRBV19|TRBD1|NA
CASRLQGAGNTEAFF
TGTGCCAGTAGGCTACAGGGGGCAGGGAACACTGAAGCTTTCTTT
>TRBJ2-6|TRBV5-1|NA|NA
CASSPYGAAGANVLTF
TGCGCCAGCAGCCCATATGGGGCAGCCGGGGCCAACGTCCTGACTTTC
>TRBJ2-2|TRBV7-9|TRBD2|NA
CASSLTSGTTGELFF
TGTGCCAGCAGCTTAACTAGCGGGACCACCGGGGAGCTGTTTTTT
>TRBJ2-7|TRBV13|TRBD1|NA
CASSLGDRALDYEQYF
TGTGCCAGCAGCTTGGGCGACAGGGCGCTCGATTACGAGCAGTACTTC
>TRBJ1-1|TRBV29-1|NA|NA
CSARGGFLNTEAFF
TGCAGCGCACGCGGAGGGTTTTTGAACACTGAAGCTTTCTTT
>TRBJ1-1|TRBV5-1|NA|NA
CASSPSIPGGGAFF
TGCGCCAGCAGCCCATCCATCCCGGGAGGTGGAGCTTTCTTT